This TCR beta chain was retrieved from a study of blood T cells in healthy people across ages. Donors gave roughly 10 milliliters of peripheral blood apiece. Total RNA, at least 6 micrograms per sample, was extracted from PBMCs. CDR3 length: 16 residues. Germline-derived CDR1 and CDR2 are MNHEY and SMNVEV (reference sequence). The ends lost 6 bases at V and 3 bases at J; junction bases unmatched: 8. As for this clonotype: The antigen is unknown.

Study outcomes and limitations: Possibly, changes in expanded clonotypes were confounded because donor CMV status was unknown. In older individuals, TCR beta diversity per million T cells was lower, falling roughly linearly with age.

A second PCR of about 6 to 12 cycles used a sample-barcoded 5' primer and a J-beta primer mix. TCRdb called the 5' RACE reads again in MiXCR, with one record for every CDR3 protein. This table holds hundreds of thousands of distinct CDR3 sequences, more than 20% found once. The genes are TRBV27 and TRBJ2-3, with 11 positions matching TRBD2. The specimen sequenced was blood. The TCR originated in an older man in good health. In DNA, the CDR3 is TGTGCCAGCAGCCTACTAGCGGGAGCTCGGACAGATACGCAGTATTTT. Translating it yields CASSLLAGARTDTQYF.